This note documents a single TCR beta chain sequence. These data originate in a study of CD8 T cells in Susac syndrome. RNA was extracted with the RNeasy kit, and a quantity of roughly 0.45 to 1 ug was reverse transcribed using random hexamers. Amplification of TCR beta CDR3 by immunoSEQ multiplex PCR spanned 54 Vbeta and 13 Jbeta. From the immunoSEQ multiplex PCR reads, TCRdb called clonotypes with MiXCR, one entry per CDR3 protein. This table holds approximately 160,000 distinct CDR3 sequences, roughly 92% found once. CDR1 and CDR2 from the germline V gene are SGHRS and YFSETQ. The CDR3 covers 14 residues. V shed 3 bases and J shed 2 bases, with 10 bases lying between them.

The specimen was CD4+ T cells from PBMCs. The clonotype originates from a human donor with multiple sclerosis. V and J are TRBV5-1 and TRBJ2-3, with D possibly being TRBD2 (6 bases). CDR3 sequence (DNA): TGCGCCAGCAGCTGGGGGGATAACACAGATACGCAGTATTTT. Protein product: CASSWGDNTDTQYF.